Listed here is a single TCR beta chain. Antigen unknown. The record originates from a study of shared clonotypes between healthy human individuals. Only Caucasian adults living in Nashville, Tennessee made up the donor group. The data were produced by immunoSEQ multiplex PCR, yet TCRdb's version contains in-frame clones alone and is incomplete. Of approximately 710,000 clones in the sample, roughly 88% were seen once. Trimming cost V 4 bases and J 9 bases, with 24 bases left between them. CDR1 MDHEN and CDR2 SYDVKM come from the germline V gene. This CDR3 region has 17 residues. Study-wide findings and caveats: The study drew on few donors, limiting represented genetic and exposure-history diversity.

The TCR sequence derives from a young man in good health. Some clones in this sample may be carry-over from other donors' samples. The chain carries TRBV28 and TRBJ2-2, with TRBD2 as a possible D gene (6 bases). The sample consisted of memory CD8+ T cells from PBMCs. Subset defined: CD45RO+ cells pooled with CCR7-negative TemRA cells. CDR3 in DNA: TGTGCCAGCAGTTCAGGGCACCGGGACTCCATACGCTGGGAGCTGTTTTTT. Translation: CASSSGHRDSIRWELFF.